The 2 T cell receptor beta chains in this list originate from one sample, sequenced in a study of CD8 T cells in Susac syndrome. Random-hexamer reverse transcription was applied to roughly 0.5 to 1 ug RNA. TCRdb re-analysed the immunoSEQ multiplex PCR reads in MiXCR, keeping a single row per CDR3 protein. The sample includes approximately 160,000 distinct CDR3 sequences, 90% to 97% of them seen just once. The specimen was CD4+ T cells from PBMCs. These receptors originate from a human donor with Susac syndrome.

The chain has TRBV5-1 and TRBJ2-3; the D is unclear. The CDR3 is 15 amino acids. The V end lost 0 bases, the J end lost 4 bases, and 12 bases lay between the germline ends. In germline, CDR1 is SGHRS, CDR2 YFSETQ. Here the CDR3 reads CASSLEGWTSDTQYF. The CDR3 bases are TGCGCCAGCAGCTTGGAAGGTTGGACCTCAGATACGCAGTATTTT.

The chain is built from TRBV29-1 and TRBJ1-2, with unresolved D. The germline CDR1 and CDR2 sequences are SQVTM and ANQGSEA. Trimming shortened V by 4 bases and J by 7 bases, and 16 bases separated the two germline ends. The length of the CDR3 is 13 residues. The DNA for the CDR3 is TGCAGCGTTGTGTGGCAGTCACGAGGTGGCTACACCTTC. Its translation: CSVVWQSRGGYTF.